This entry lists 6 T cell receptor beta chains sequenced from one sample in a study of blood T cells in healthy people across ages. A sample-barcoded 5' primer and a J-beta primer mix were used in a second PCR of roughly 6 to 11 cycles. TCRdb independently ran MiXCR on the 5' RACE reads; one entry per CDR3 protein. The sample lists about 1,600,000 distinct CDR3 sequences, 40% to 50% occurring once. Sequencing was carried out using blood. All receptors derive from a woman younger than 30 in good health.

This clonotype has only a few counts. The chain uses TRBV11-2 and TRBJ2-1; D call uncertain. The CDR3 has 14 amino acids. The V end lost 3 bases, the J end lost 2 bases, and 8 bases lay between the germline ends. Germline V gene sequence: CDR1 SGHAT, CDR2 FQNNGV. CDR3 loop: CASSFDPTYNEQFF. In DNA form, the CDR3 reads TGTGCCAGCAGCTTTGACCCCACCTACAATGAGCAGTTCTTC.

V and J are TRBV7-3 and TRBJ2-1; TRBD2 agrees at 8 bases. V shed 0 bases, J shed 8 bases, and the junction held 9 bases outside the gene matches. The germline CDR1 and CDR2 sequences are SGHTA and FQGTGA. The CDR3 covers 16 residues. CDR3 protein: CASSLTLSGGYDEQFF. For the CDR3, the DNA is TGTGCCAGCAGCTTAACGTTGAGCGGGGGATACGATGAGCAGTTCTTC.

The chain links TRBV28 to TRBJ1-5; unclear D gene. This CDR3 has 15 amino acids. Germline-derived CDR1 and CDR2 are MDHEN and SYDVKM. The V gene lost 3 bases and the J gene lost 10 bases, with 19 bases spanning the gap. The CDR3 region has the DNA TGTGCCAGCAGTTTTCGGGTGGCGGTGGTGGGACCCCAGCATTTT. Its translation is CASSFRVAVVGPQHF.

This clonotype was picked up a small number of times. The V gene is TRBV6-6, the J gene TRBJ2-7, with a possible D match to TRBD1 (6 bases). This CDR3 spans 14 amino acids. Between the trimmed V and J ends, which lost 3 bases and 0 bases, there was a span of 9 bases. The germline CDR1 and CDR2 sequences are MNHNY and SVGAGI (reference sequence). The CDR3 protein is CASSYQGNSYEQYF. DNA of the CDR3: TGTGCCAGCAGTTATCAGGGGAACTCCTACGAGCAGTACTTC.

In its sample, this clonotype was seen a few times. This rearrangement joins TRBV12-3 or TRBV12-4 to TRBJ1-2, with D hard to call. V lost 10 bases and J lost 4, with 13 bases in between. This CDR3 region has 12 residues. The CDR3 DNA is TGTGCCAACATGCATGGTACCTATGGCTACACCTTC. As protein: CANMHGTYGYTF.

This clonotype has a handful of counts. J is TRBJ1-2 and V is TRBV12-3 or TRBV12-4; 7 bases match TRBD1. The CDR3 totals 12 residues. With 6 bases clipped from V and 8 bases from J, the junction kept 6 bases outside the gene matches. CDR3 coding DNA: TGTGCCAGCAGCCCGACAGGGTGGGGCTACACCTTC. It translates to CASSPTGWGYTF.